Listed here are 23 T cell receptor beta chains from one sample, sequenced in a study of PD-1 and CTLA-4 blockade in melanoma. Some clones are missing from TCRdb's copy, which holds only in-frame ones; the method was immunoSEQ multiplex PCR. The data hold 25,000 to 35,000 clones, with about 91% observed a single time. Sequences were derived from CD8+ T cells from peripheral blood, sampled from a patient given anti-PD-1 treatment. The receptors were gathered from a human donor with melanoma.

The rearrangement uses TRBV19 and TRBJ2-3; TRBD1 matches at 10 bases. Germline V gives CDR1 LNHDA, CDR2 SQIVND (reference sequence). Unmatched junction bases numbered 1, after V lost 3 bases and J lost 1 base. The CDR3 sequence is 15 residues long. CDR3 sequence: CASSIGTGGTDTQYF. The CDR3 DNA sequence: TGTGCCAGTAGTATTGGGACAGGGGGCACAGATACGCAGTATTTT.

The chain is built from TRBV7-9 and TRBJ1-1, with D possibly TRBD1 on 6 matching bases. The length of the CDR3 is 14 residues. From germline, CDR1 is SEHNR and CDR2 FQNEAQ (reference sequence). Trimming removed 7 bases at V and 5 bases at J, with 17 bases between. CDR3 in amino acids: CASTSGAGVTEAFF. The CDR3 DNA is TGTGCCAGCACCTCAGGGGCAGGGGTGACTGAAGCTTTCTTT.

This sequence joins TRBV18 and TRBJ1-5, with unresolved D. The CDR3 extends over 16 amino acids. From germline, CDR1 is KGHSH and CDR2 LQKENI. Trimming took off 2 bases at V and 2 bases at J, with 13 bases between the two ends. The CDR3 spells CASSPEILGGNQPQHF. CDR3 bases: TGTGCCAGCTCACCAGAGATCCTTGGGGGCAATCAGCCCCAGCATTTT.

As DNA, the CDR3 is TGCGCCAGCAGCTTAAAAGCGGGAGTGTACGAGCAGTACTTC. This sequence encodes CASSLKAGVYEQYF. The J gene is TRBJ2-7, the V gene TRBV5-1, with 8 bases matching TRBD2. Germline CDR1 is SGHRS and CDR2 is YFSETQ. Trimming cost V 2 bases and J 4 bases; bases outside gene matches: 5. This CDR3 is 14 amino acids long.

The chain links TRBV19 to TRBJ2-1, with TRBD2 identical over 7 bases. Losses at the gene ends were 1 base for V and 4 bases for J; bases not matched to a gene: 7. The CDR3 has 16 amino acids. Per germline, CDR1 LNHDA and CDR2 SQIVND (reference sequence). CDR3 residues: CASSIAAGETYNEQFF. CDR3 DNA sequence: TGTGCCAGTAGTATAGCGGCGGGGGAGACTTACAATGAGCAGTTCTTC.

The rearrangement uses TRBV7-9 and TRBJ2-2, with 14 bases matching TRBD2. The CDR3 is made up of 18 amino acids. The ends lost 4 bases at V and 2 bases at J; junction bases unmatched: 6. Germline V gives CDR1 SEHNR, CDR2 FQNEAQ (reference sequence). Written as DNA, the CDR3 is TGTGCCAGCAGCTCGCTGACTAGCGGGGGGGCAAACACCGGGGAGCTGTTTTTT. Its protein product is CASSSLTSGGANTGELFF.

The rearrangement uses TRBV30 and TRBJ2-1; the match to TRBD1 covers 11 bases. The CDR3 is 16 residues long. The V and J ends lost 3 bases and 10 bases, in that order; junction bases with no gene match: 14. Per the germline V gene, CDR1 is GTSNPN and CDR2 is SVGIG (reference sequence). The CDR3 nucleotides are TGTGCCTGGAGATCCGGGACAGGGGGTCCGGCGGAGGAGCAGTTCTTC. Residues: CAWRSGTGGPAEEQFF.

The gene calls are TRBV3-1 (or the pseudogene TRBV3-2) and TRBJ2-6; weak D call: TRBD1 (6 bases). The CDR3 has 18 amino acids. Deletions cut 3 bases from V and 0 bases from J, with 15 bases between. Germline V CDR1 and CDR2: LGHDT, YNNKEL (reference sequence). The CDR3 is CASSHLTGWSSGANVLTF. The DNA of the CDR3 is TGTGCCAGCAGCCATTTAACAGGGTGGTCCTCTGGGGCCAACGTCCTGACTTTC.

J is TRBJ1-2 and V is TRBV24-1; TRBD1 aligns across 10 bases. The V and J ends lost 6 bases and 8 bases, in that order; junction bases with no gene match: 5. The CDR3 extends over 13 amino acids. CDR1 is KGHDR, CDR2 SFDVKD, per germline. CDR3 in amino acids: CATSPGTGAGYTF. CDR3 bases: TGTGCCACCAGTCCCGGGACAGGGGCGGGCTACACCTTC.

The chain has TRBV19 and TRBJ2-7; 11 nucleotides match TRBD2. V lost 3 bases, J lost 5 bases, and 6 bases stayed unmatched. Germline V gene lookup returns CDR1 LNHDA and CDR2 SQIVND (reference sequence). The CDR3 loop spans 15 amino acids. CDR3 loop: CASSITSGRTNEQYF. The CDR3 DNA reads TGTGCCAGTAGTATCACTAGCGGGAGAACAAACGAGCAGTACTTC.

CDR3 nucleotide sequence: TGTGCCAGTAGTATCGGACCGATGAACACTGAAGCTTTCTTT. It codes for CASSIGPMNTEAFF. This chain uses TRBV19 with TRBJ1-1, with no clear D. Trimming took 3 bases from V and 0 from J, leaving 8 bases between them. This CDR3 spans 14 amino acids. Germline V lookup: CDR1 LNHDA, CDR2 SQIVND (reference sequence).

The CDR3 reads CASRGRAVNEQYF. The CDR3 bases are TGTGCCAGCAGGGGCAGGGCCGTGAACGAGCAGTACTTC. The chain joins TRBV7-8 to TRBJ2-7, with D possibly being TRBD1 (5 bases). This CDR3 is built from 13 residues. The germline CDR1 and CDR2 sequences are SGHVS and FQNEAQ. V gave up 6 bases and J gave up 5 bases, with 14 bases separating them. Full variable domain (outside the CDR3, taken from reference TRBV7-8 and TRBJ2-7): GAGVSQSPRYKVAKRGQDVALRCDPISGHVSLFWYQQALGQGPEFLTYFQNEAQLDKSGLPSDRFFAERPEGSVSTLKIQRTQQEDSAVYLCASRGRAVNEQYFGPGTRLTVT.

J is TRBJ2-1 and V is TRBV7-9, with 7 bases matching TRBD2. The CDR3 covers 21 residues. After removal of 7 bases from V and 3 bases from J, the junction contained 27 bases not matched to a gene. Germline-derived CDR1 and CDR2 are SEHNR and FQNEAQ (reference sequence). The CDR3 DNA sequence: TGTGCCAGCACCTCACCTTCATCGGCGGGGGATACCCCGGGGGGCTACAATGAGCAGTTCTTC. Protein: CASTSPSSAGDTPGGYNEQFF.

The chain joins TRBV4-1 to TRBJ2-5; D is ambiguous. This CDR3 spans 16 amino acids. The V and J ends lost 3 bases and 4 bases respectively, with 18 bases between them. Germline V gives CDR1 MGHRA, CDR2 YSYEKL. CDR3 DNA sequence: TGCGCCAGCAGCCATACCCCAAACGAGGATTCAGAGACCCAGTACTTC. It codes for CASSHTPNEDSETQYF.

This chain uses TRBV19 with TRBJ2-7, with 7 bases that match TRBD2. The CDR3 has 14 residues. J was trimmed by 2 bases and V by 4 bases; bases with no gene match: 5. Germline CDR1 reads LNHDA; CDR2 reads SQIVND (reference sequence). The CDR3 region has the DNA TGTGCCAGTAGTAAGAGCGGGACCGCCTACGAGCAGTACTTC. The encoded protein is CASSKSGTAYEQYF.

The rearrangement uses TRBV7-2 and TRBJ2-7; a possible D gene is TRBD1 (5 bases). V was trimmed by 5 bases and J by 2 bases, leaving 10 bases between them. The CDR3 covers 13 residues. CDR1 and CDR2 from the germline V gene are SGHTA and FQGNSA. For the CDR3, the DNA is TGTGCCAGCAGCCTCGACAGCACCTACGAGCAGTACTTC. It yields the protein CASSLDSTYEQYF.

The CDR3 DNA reads TGTGCCAGCAGTGAAGCGCTTCGGGACTCTGGGGCCAACGTCCTGACTTTC. Its protein product is CASSEALRDSGANVLTF. The J gene is TRBJ2-6, the V gene TRBV2; weak D call: TRBD2 (5 bases). The CDR3 totals 17 residues. The V gene's germline CDR1 is SNHLY and CDR2 FYNNEI. V gave up 0 bases and J gave up 0 bases, with 9 bases separating them.

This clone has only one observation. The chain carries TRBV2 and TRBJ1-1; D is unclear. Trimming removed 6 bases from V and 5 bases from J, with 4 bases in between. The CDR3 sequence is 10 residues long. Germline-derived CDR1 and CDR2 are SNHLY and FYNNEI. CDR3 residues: CASSRTEAFF. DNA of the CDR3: TGTGCCAGCAGCCGGACTGAAGCTTTCTTT.

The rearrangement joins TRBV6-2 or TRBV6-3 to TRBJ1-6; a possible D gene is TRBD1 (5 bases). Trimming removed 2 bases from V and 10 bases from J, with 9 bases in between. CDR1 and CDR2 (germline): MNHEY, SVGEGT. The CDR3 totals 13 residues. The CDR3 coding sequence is TGTGCCAGCAGTTACCCAGGGACCTCACCCCTCCACTTT. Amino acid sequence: CASSYPGTSPLHF.

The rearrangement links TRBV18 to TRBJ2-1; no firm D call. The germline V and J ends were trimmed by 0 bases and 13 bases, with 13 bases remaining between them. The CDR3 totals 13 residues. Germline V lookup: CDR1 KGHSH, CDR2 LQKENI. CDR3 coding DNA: TGTGCCAGCTCACCACCGGCGTTCATCTCTCAGTTCTTC. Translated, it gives CASSPPAFISQFF.

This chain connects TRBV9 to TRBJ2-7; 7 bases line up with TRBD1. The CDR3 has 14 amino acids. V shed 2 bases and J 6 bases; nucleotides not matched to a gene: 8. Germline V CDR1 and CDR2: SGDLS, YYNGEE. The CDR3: CASSVADRYGEQYF. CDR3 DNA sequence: TGTGCCAGCAGCGTCGCGGACAGGTATGGCGAGCAGTACTTC.

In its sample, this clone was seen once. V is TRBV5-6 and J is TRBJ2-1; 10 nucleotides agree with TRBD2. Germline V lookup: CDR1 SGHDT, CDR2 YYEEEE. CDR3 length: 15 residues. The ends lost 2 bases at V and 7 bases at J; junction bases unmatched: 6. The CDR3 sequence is CASSFILAGKNEQFF. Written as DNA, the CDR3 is TGTGCCAGCAGCTTTATACTAGCGGGAAAGAATGAGCAGTTCTTC.

The CDR3 sequence: CSAHRGDEQYF. CDR3 nucleotides: TGCAGTGCTCACCGAGGCGACGAGCAGTACTTC. The V and J genes are TRBV20-1 and TRBJ2-7; D is uncertain. The CDR3 length is 11 residues. Germline assignment: CDR1 DFQATT and CDR2 SNEGSKA (reference sequence). V shed 5 bases and J shed 5 bases, with 10 bases lying between them.